This TCR beta chain derives from a study of PD-1 blockade in classical Hodgkin lymphoma (dated by TCRdb to the early 2020s). Looking at the study overall: Nivolumab dosing was 3 mg/kg intravenously every 2 weeks, continuing until either disease progression or unacceptable toxicity. The study used TCR beta sequencing and CyTOF to define a peripheral blood immune signature of response to PD-1 blockade in classical Hodgkin lymphoma. What the research found in general, with its limitations: Among trial patients, those achieving complete response had baseline diversity similar to that of newly diagnosed patients, while diversity was significantly lower in partial responders and progressors. Baseline TCR diversity was reported to be lower in newly diagnosed patients than in healthy donors, and even lower in relapsed/refractory patients. A significant rise by C4D1 was seen in CD4+ but not CD8+ TCR diversity (p=0.0027 vs p=0.16), with the rise being most apparent in complete responders (p=0.02). The study was limited to a single clinical trial cohort, and causes of repertoire differences, possibly disease activity or prior therapy, remained undefined. Patients starting nivolumab less than 1 year after ASCT had lower diversity and were excluded from later analyses to avoid confounding by immune reconstitution.

Notes on this clone: Its antigen is not yet known. Nothing much larger sits one base from this clone, and base qualities are not available.

Explained via the paper, the time point label denotes: cycle 1 day 1 (C1D1), immediately before nivolumab initiation. Every trial patient had relapsed following autologous stem cell transplantation, and prior brentuximab vedotin exposure was what differed among cohorts A, B and C. The trial cohort included 55 to 65 patients with relapsed/refractory classical Hodgkin lymphoma, and each patient had a best overall response of complete response, partial response or progressive disease. In the multi-cohort phase II CheckMate 205 trial, trial patients received single-agent nivolumab. An independent review committee assessed best overall response by applying the 2007 International Working Group response criteria. Trial PBMCs were collected just before the start of nivolumab (C1D1) and during therapy at cycle 2 day 1 and cycle 4 day 1. After peripheral blood was drawn into 8 mL Vacutainer Cell Preparation Tubes, PBMCs were isolated by centrifugation and then cryopreserved.

Genomic DNA was isolated using the Qiagen DNeasy kit from unsorted PBMCs as well as from negatively selected CD4+ and CD8+ fractions. Using primers that anneal to V and J segments, immunoSEQ multiplex PCR amplified the TCR beta CDR3 regions. A synthetic immune receptor repertoire was used to minimize amplification bias, and any residual bias was removed computationally once sequencing was done. In the original analysis: Repertoire diversity was quantified as the Shannon entropy index using custom Python scripts. Unsorted, CD4+ and CD8+ repertoires were analyzed separately, except in combined analyses where CD4+ and CD8+ sequences were merged in silico. Clonal expansion was defined as at least a 2-fold frequency increase after treatment relative to C1D1, with a pseudocount of 0.5 for undetected baseline clones. Singleton clones were defined as clones with 0 or 1 copy at C1D1, and non-singleton clones were defined as clones with 2 or more copies. By matching protein sequences in sorted samples from the same patient, clones expanded in unsorted samples were annotated as CD4+, CD8+ or unknown. Diversity changes from C1D1 to C4D1 were tested in paired samples using Wilcoxon tests. Imported from immuneACCESS, the table was reduced by TCRdb to in-frame sequences with V and J called. These copies leave out some clones; in studies compared against another copy, an unresolved V gene accounts for under half, and the cause of the remainder is not known. The V and J calls and clone size are taken from that table; D and trimming were inferred from the DNA. The sample has under 65,000 clones on record, roughly nine tenths of them singletons. Jointly, the top ten make up approximately 15% of the sample.

This clonotype was sampled from a human donor with classical Hodgkin lymphoma. Here the sequenced sample was peripheral blood mononuclear cells (PBMCs), taken at baseline.

The CDR3 here reads CATSRGGNSPLHF. The nucleotide sequence reads TGTGCCACCAGCAGAGGTGGTAATTCACCCCTCCACTTT. The V gene is TRBV15 and the J gene is TRBJ1-6, with an unclear D gene assignment. Between the V and J ends, shortened by 1 base and 6 bases respectively, the junction contains 4 bases. The CDR3 runs 13 residues from the cysteine to the phenylalanine. Solely the CDR3 DNA is kept, with 39 bases framed from the first base. As encoded in the germline V gene (reference sequence), CDR1 is LNHNV while CDR2 is YYDKDF.